Listed here are 3 T cell receptor beta chains from one sample, sequenced in a study of T cells in Graves' hyperthyroidism and ophthalmopathy. The CDR3 regions of TCR beta were amplified from RNA transcripts. Initially, a first-round RT-PCR of the TCR CDR3 employed the HTBI primer set. TCRdb independently ran MiXCR on the multiplex PCR reads; one entry per CDR3 protein. Here the sample spans roughly 500,000 distinct CDR3 sequences, less than 25% being singletons. Specimen: blood. The receptor set was obtained from a woman aged 70-85 years with Graves' ophthalmopathy.

Worth noting for this clonotype: This may be a read error: a much more frequent sequence differs by one nucleotide. The V call is TRBV12-3 or TRBV12-4, the J call TRBJ1-2, with a tentative D call TRBD1 (6 bases). The CDR3 loop spans 13 amino acids. V gave up 11 bases and J gave up 0 bases, with 13 bases separating them. As DNA, the CDR3 is TGTGCCGGCTCGACAGGAGCTAACTATGGCTACACCTTC. Translation: CAGSTGANYGYTF.

In DNA, the CDR3 is TGCGCCAGCAGCCAAGTGGGGGCCAAAAACATTCAGTACTTC. Translation gives CASSQVGAKNIQYF. The chain combines TRBV4-1 with TRBJ2-4, with D unresolved. Trimming took 1 base from V and 1 from J, leaving 5 bases between them. This CDR3 has 14 amino acids. Germline CDR1 MGHRA, CDR2 YSYEKL.

This clonotype was observed at least ten times. The rearrangement links TRBV7-2 to TRBJ1-1; D not certain. The V and J ends lost 2 bases and 4 bases respectively, with 2 bases between them. Germline V gene data show CDR1 as SGHTA and CDR2 as FQGNSA. CDR3 length: 11 residues. CDR3 sequence: CASSLTTEAFF. For the CDR3, the DNA is TGTGCCAGCAGCTTAACCACTGAAGCTTTCTTT.